A selection of T cell receptor beta chains follows, all from one sample in a study of cytomegalovirus exposure and HLA in healthy donors. The assay was immunoSEQ multiplex PCR, and TCRdb's table has in-frame clones only and misses some. The data show about 200,000 clones, about 81% seen once. The specimen was PBMCs. The receptors stem from a woman aged 40-49 years in good health and CMV-seronegative. Both conserved end residues are trimmed from each CDR3. Each record gives: J gene, V gene, CDR3 protein.

TRBJ2-1	TRBV6-1	ASSENRYEQF
TRBJ2-5	TRBV2	ASSEARAGETQY
TRBJ2-2	TRBV7-2	ASSTRTSGRAGELF
TRBJ2-7	TRBV6-5	ASSNRDRAYEQY
TRBJ2-7	TRBV27	ASSFGESYEQY
TRBJ2-7	TRBV7-8	ASSLEFRAEQY
TRBJ1-2	TRBV27	ASSTGGGWDGYT
TRBJ1-4	TRBV6-5	ASKVTGATNEKLF
TRBJ2-1	TRBV7-2	ASSSAQGGGSNEQF
TRBJ2-2	TRBV6-1	ASRGFAGHGELF
TRBJ2-4	TRBV27	ASSPPPARWAKNIQY
TRBJ1-2	TRBV18	ASSALDSLYGYT
TRBJ1-1	TRBV7-9	ASSLIQMEAF
TRBJ2-1	TRBV7-3	ASSLLASSFSEQF
TRBJ2-7	TRBV19	ASSPGVDYEQY
TRBJ2-3	TRBV27	ASSFDRLTDTQY
TRBJ1-2	TRBV30	AWSVGGGGYGYT
TRBJ2-5	TRBV18	ASLDSSQETQY
TRBJ2-7	TRBV11-3	ASSLLSSGEQY
TRBJ2-3	TRBV7-3	ASSLGGIDSDTQY
NA	TRBV15	ATSRDRLYEQY
TRBJ2-7	TRBV4-1	ASSQRLGTSNYEQY
TRBJ1-5	TRBV6-6	ASSYLQGSKNQPQH
TRBJ2-7	TRBV30	AWSAVAIEQY
TRBJ2-1	TRBV5-1	ASSASSANEQF
TRBJ2-1	TRBV5-6	ASSFLSGAFNEQF
TRBJ1-2	TRBV5-1	ASSWQSGTGDGYT
TRBJ2-7	TRBV19	ASSGQGTFDEQY
TRBJ2-1	TRBV5-1	ASSSRREQF
TRBJ2-1	TRBV7-9	ASSPPEVLDEQF
TRBJ2-5	TRBV27	ASSLGGQKRETQY
TRBJ2-1	TRBV19	ASTPAPGIGYEQF
TRBJ2-3	TRBV7-3	ASSPDRSRTDTQY
TRBJ2-5	TRBV7-8	ASSLTKDRDQETQY
TRBJ2-1	TRBV11-3	ASSLGLVGNEQF
TRBJ2-3	TRBV27	ASSLSGTGPPSTDTQY
TRBJ2-3	TRBV7-2	ASSVMTSTDTQY
TRBJ2-7	TRBV20-1	SARVMEG
TRBJ2-5	TRBV5-4	ASSLGLAGVSETQY
TRBJ2-2	TRBV7-3	ASSYAGTGELF
TRBJ1-1	TRBV30	AWSPWLGGGTEAF
TRBJ2-7	TRBV7-9	ASSPEGVTYEQY
TRBJ1-1	TRBV7-2	ASSSDRDTEAF
TRBJ2-7	TRBV9	ASSVGASGDYEQY
TRBJ2-1	TRBV27	ASSSRGVGNEQF
TRBJ1-2	TRBV6-5	ASSSKTGYWGYT
TRBJ2-7	TRBV7-9	ASSPGVLKSAEQY
TRBJ2-7	TRBV29-1	SVESRDNYEQY
TRBJ1-1	TRBV19	ASLNSPKEAF
TRBJ2-3	TRBV5-1	ASSLGQVVSDTQY
TRBJ2-7	TRBV6-1	ASSITGTGPYEQY
TRBJ2-7	TRBV5-3	ARSYWTGTRSYEQY
TRBJ1-4	TRBV30	AWSVGTLEKLF
TRBJ2-6	TRBV7-6	ASSSDSGANVLT
TRBJ1-2	TRBV29-1	SVDSRAGYT